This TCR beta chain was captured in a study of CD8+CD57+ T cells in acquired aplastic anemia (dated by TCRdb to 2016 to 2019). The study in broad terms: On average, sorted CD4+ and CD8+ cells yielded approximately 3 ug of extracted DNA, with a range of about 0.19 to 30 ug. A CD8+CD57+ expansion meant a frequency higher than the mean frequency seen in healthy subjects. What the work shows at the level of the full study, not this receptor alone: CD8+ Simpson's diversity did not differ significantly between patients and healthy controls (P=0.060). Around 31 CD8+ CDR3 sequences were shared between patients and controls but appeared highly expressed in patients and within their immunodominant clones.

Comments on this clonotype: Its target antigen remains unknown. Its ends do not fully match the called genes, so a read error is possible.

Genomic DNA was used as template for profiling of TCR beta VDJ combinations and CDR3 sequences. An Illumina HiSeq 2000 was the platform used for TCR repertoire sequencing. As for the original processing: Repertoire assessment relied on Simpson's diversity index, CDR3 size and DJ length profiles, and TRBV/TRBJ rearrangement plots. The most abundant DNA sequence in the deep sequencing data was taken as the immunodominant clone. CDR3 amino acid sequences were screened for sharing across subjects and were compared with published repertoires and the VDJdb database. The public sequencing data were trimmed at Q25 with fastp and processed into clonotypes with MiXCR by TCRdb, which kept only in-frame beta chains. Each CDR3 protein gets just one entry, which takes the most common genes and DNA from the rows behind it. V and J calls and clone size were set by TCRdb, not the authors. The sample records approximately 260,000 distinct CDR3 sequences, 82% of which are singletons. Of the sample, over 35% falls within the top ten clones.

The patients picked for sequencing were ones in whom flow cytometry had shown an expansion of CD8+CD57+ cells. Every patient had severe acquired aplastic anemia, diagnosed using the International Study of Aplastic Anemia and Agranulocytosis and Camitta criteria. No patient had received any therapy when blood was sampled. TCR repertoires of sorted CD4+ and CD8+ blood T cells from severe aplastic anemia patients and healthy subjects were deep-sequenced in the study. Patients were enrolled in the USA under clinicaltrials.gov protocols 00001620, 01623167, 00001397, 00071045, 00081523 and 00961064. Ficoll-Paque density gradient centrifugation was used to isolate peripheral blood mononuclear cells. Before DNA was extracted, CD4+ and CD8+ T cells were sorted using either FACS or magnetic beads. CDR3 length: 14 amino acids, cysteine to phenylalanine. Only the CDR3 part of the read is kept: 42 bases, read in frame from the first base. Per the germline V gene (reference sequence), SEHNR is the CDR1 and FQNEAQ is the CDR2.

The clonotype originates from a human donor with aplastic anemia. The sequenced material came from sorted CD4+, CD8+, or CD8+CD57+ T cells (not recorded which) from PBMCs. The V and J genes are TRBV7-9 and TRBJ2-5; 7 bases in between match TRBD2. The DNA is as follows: TGCGCCACCAGCCGAGCGAGTCAAGCGGGAAACAAGGAGTTC. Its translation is CATSRASQAGNKEF.